This entry lists 29 T cell receptor beta chains sequenced from one sample in a study of cytomegalovirus exposure and HLA in healthy donors listed by TCRdb under 2017. The receptor library was made with the immunoSEQ multiplex PCR assay. For the multiplex PCR, a mixture combining 60 forward primers for TCR Vbeta segments and 13 reverse primers for TCR Jbeta segments was used. What TCRdb holds here is the immuneACCESS table cut down to in-frame rearrangements. Part of the clones is not present; checked against another copy, under half of the missing clones reflect an unresolved V gene, and the others are unexplained. Recorded for this sample are 150,000 or so clones; about 10% of them occurred a single time. Roughly 1.9% of the sample is taken by the ten largest. Sequenced sample: PBMCs. Receptor source: a man in his fifties or sixties in good health and CMV-seronegative.

A few counts support this clone. This chain connects TRBV9 to TRBJ2-7; 8 bases align to TRBD2. Per germline, CDR1 SGDLS and CDR2 YYNGEE. V lost 4 bases to trimming and J lost 4 bases; unmatched junction nucleotides: 10. The CDR3 runs 15 residues. CDR3: CASSPSGGRWYEQYF. CDR3 nucleotide sequence: TGTGCCAGCAGCCCCTCGGGAGGGCGGTGGTACGAGCAGTACTTC.

The chain joins TRBV28 to TRBJ2-3, with 8 bases aligning to TRBD2. This CDR3 region has 17 residues. Per the germline V gene, CDR1 is MDHEN and CDR2 is SYDVKM. The junction had 8 bases not matched to a gene; V was cut back by 3 bases and J by 0 bases. For the CDR3, the DNA is TGTGCCAGCAGTTTTTGGGGTAGCGGGGCTAGCACAGATACGCAGTATTTT. Translated: CASSFWGSGASTDTQYF. Combining the CDR3 with reference TRBV28 and TRBJ2-3 gives the whole variable domain DVKVTQSSRYLVKRTGEKVFLECVQDMDHENMFWYRQDPGLGLRLIYFSYDVKMKEKGDIPEGYSVSREKKERFSLILESASTNQTSMYLCASSFWGSGASTDTQYFGPGTRLTVL.

This clone has only a few counts. The chain joins TRBV4-1 to TRBJ2-3; 13 positions agree with TRBD2. Trimming cost V 2 bases and J 7 bases; bases outside gene matches: 6. CDR1 and CDR2 (germline): MGHRA, YSYEKL. CDR3 size: 16 residues. The CDR3 here is CASSQSGTSGKNTQYF. The CDR3 nucleotides read TGCGCCAGCAGCCAATCCGGGACTAGCGGGAAGAATACGCAGTATTTT.

This clone was seen more than once but under ten times. V usage is TRBV28 and J usage is TRBJ1-2; a weak D match, TRBD1 (6 bases). V was cut by 5 bases and J by 1 base, with 23 bases left in between. CDR1 is MDHEN, CDR2 SYDVKM, per germline. This CDR3 is 18 amino acids long. CDR3 sequence (DNA): TGTGCCAGCAGTCATCTTCCCCCCTCCAGGGGAAATAACTATGGCTACACCTTC. Amino acid sequence: CASSHLPPSRGNNYGYTF.

This clone has just a few counts. The chain has TRBV4-2 and TRBJ2-7; TRBD2 agrees at 11 bases. V shed 2 bases, J shed 6 bases, and the junction held 6 bases outside the gene matches. The V gene's germline CDR1 is LGHNA and CDR2 YNFKEQ. The CDR3 has 15 residues. CDR3 sequence (DNA): TGTGCCAGCAGCCAAAATAGCGGGGGGGCCGCCGAGCAGTACTTC. Its translation is CASSQNSGGAAEQYF.

The chain combines TRBV25-1 with TRBJ2-7; 12 nucleotides line up with TRBD2. This CDR3 has 15 amino acids. After removal of 1 base from V and 3 bases from J, the junction contained 1 base not matched to a gene. The V gene's germline CDR1 is MGHDK and CDR2 SYGVNS. The CDR3, as DNA: TGTGCCAGCAGTGAATCACTAGCGGGAGGCTACGAGCAGTACTTC. This sequence encodes CASSESLAGGYEQYF.

This clone was recorded a few times. The chain joins TRBV18 to TRBJ2-5; D may be TRBD1 (6 bases). V lost 1 base to trimming and J lost 1 base, with 7 bases between them. Germline V gene lookup returns CDR1 KGHSH and CDR2 LQKENI. This CDR3 is 14 amino acids long. As DNA, the CDR3 is TGTGCCAGCTCACCACGGACAGCCCAAGAGACCCAGTACTTC. Its protein product is CASSPRTAQETQYF.

V is TRBV7-3 and J is TRBJ1-1; possibly TRBD1 for D (5 bases). This CDR3 is built from 14 residues. Looked up from germline, CDR1 is SGHTA and CDR2 is FQGTGA. Trimming removed 4 bases at V and 6 bases at J, with 15 bases between. CDR3 residues: CASSSRAGYAEAFF. The CDR3 region has the DNA TGTGCCAGCAGCTCCCGGGCAGGGTACGCTGAAGCTTTCTTT.

The J gene is TRBJ1-1, the V gene TRBV30; no clear D. Germline CDR1 is GTSNPN and CDR2 is SVGIG (reference sequence). This CDR3 is 13 amino acids long. Trimming removed 5 bases from V and 5 bases from J, with 15 bases in between. CDR3 sequence reads: CAWSRTGPTEAFF. CDR3 bases: TGTGCCTGGTCCCGAACGGGTCCTACTGAAGCTTTCTTT.

This clone was observed a handful of times. V usage is TRBV7-3 and J usage is TRBJ1-1; the match to TRBD1 covers 7 bases. V dropped 3 bases and J dropped 4; count of bases not matched to a gene: 5. This CDR3 has 14 residues. CDR1 is SGHTA, CDR2 FQGTGA, per germline. CDR3 amino acids: CASSFDRVSTEAFF. In nucleotides, the CDR3 is TGTGCCAGCAGCTTTGACAGGGTGAGCACTGAAGCTTTCTTT.

V is TRBV25-1 and J is TRBJ2-5, with D possibly matching TRBD1 (6 bases). Looked up from germline, CDR1 is MGHDK and CDR2 is SYGVNS. The CDR3 totals 18 residues. V was clipped by 3 bases and J by 1 base, with 21 bases between them. The CDR3 is CASSDPRQANAPQETQYF. In DNA form, the CDR3 reads TGTGCCAGCAGTGACCCGAGACAGGCCAACGCTCCCCAAGAGACCCAGTACTTC.

This clone was counted a few times. This chain connects TRBV15 to TRBJ2-3, with 7 bases that match TRBD2. The CDR3 is 17 amino acids. Looked up from germline, CDR1 is LNHNV and CDR2 is YYDKDF (reference sequence). V trimming: 5 bases; J trimming: 2 bases; junction bases outside the gene matches: 13. The CDR3 protein is CATSGLFGRADTDTQYF. In DNA form, the CDR3 reads TGTGCCACCAGCGGCCTTTTTGGGAGGGCAGACACAGATACGCAGTATTTT.

The J gene is TRBJ2-7, the V gene TRBV20-1, with 8 bases fitting TRBD1. Germline V gene sequence: CDR1 DFQATT, CDR2 SNEGSKA (reference sequence). This CDR3 spans 11 amino acids. The V and J ends lost 5 bases and 3 bases, in that order; junction bases with no gene match: 0. In DNA, the CDR3 is TGCAGTGCTGGACAGGGCTACGAGCAGTACTTC. It is translated as CSAGQGYEQYF.

V and J are TRBV7-9 and TRBJ1-1; no reliable D call. Germline CDR1 SEHNR, CDR2 FQNEAQ (reference sequence). V was shortened by 5 bases and J by 5 bases, with 15 bases between the two germline ends. This CDR3 has 14 amino acids. The CDR3 region is CASSLEGRGTEAFF. CDR3 nucleotide sequence: TGTGCCAGCAGCCTAGAAGGGCGGGGAACTGAAGCTTTCTTT.

The rearrangement joins TRBV29-1 to TRBJ2-7, with 13 bases identical to TRBD2. The germline gives CDR1 SQVTM, CDR2 ANQGSEA. CDR3 length: 17 amino acids. V shed 3 bases and J 0 bases; nucleotides not matched to a gene: 8. CDR3 DNA: TGCAGCGTTGAGATCGGACTAGCGGGAGTCCCCTCCTACGAGCAGTACTTC. Protein sequence: CSVEIGLAGVPSYEQYF.

Concerning this clone itself: The conserved final phenylalanine or tryptophan is absent from the CDR3, which likely points to a read error. This rearrangement joins TRBV30 to TRBJ1-1; 8 bases match TRBD1. Germline trimming cut 2 bases from V and 5 bases from J; bases unmatched to any gene: 13. The CDR3 loop spans 16 amino acids. CDR1 and CDR2 from the germline V gene are GTSNPN and SVGIG (reference sequence). CDR3 nucleotides: TGTGCCTGGAGTCCCGGACAGGGTGAACGTGAAACTGAAGCTTTCTTG. As protein: CAWSPGQGERETEAFL.

This chain uses TRBV6-6 with TRBJ1-2; 9 bases map to TRBD1. Per the germline V gene, CDR1 is MNHNY and CDR2 is SVGAGI (reference sequence). The CDR3 covers 12 residues. V shed 9 bases and J 8 bases; nucleotides not matched to a gene: 7. The DNA of the CDR3 is TGTGCCAGTGGGACAGGGTACCTCGGCTACACCTTC. This sequence encodes CASGTGYLGYTF.

This clone was counted between two and nine times. The chain recombines TRBV5-4 with TRBJ1-1; D perhaps matches TRBD1 (5 bases). In germline, CDR1 is SGHNT, CDR2 YYREEE (reference sequence). The CDR3 spans 14 residues. V was clipped by 4 bases and J by 1 base, with 11 bases between them. CDR3 coding DNA: TGTGCCAGCAGCCGGGGGGGTGGGAACACTGAAGCTTTCTTT. Encoded protein: CASSRGGGNTEAFF.

This chain joins TRBV30 and TRBJ2-1, with 9 bases lining up with TRBD2. This CDR3 is built from 14 residues. Losses at the gene ends were 2 bases for V and 9 bases for J; bases not matched to a gene: 8. Germline V CDR1 and CDR2: GTSNPN, SVGIG (reference sequence). The CDR3 DNA sequence: TGTGCCTGGAGTCGGGGCGGGAGGGGCCCTGAGCAGTTCTTC. Encoded protein: CAWSRGGRGPEQFF. The variable domain in full, with the rest retrieved from reference TRBV30 and TRBJ2-1, is SQTIHQWPATLVQPVGSPLSLECTVEGTSNPNLYWYRQAAGRGLQLLFYSVGIGQISSEVPQNLSASRPQDRQFILSSKKLLLSDSGFYLCAWSRGGRGPEQFFGPGTRLTVL.

The chain uses TRBV2 and TRBJ2-7; D might be TRBD1 (5 bases). CDR3 length: 15 residues. CDR1 SNHLY and CDR2 FYNNEI come from the germline V gene. V shed 5 bases and J shed 2 bases, with 16 bases lying between them. The CDR3 reads CASSPRSGRAYEQYF. The CDR3 nucleotides are TGTGCCAGCAGTCCTCGGAGTGGCAGGGCCTACGAGCAGTACTTC.

The chain carries TRBV4-1 and TRBJ1-1, with D possibly being TRBD1 (6 bases). In germline, CDR1 is MGHRA, CDR2 YSYEKL. This CDR3 spans 14 amino acids. The V end was cut by 3 bases, the J end by 11 bases, with 19 bases between. CDR3 DNA: TGCGCCAGCAGCCAGAGGGACCCGGGACATTTTGCTTTCTTT. Translation: CASSQRDPGHFAFF.

This clone has only a few counts. This chain links TRBV4-1 with TRBJ1-3; no clear D gene. The CDR3 consists of 18 residues. V was shortened by 0 bases and J by 10 bases, with 25 bases between the two germline ends. CDR1 MGHRA and CDR2 YSYEKL come from the germline V gene. The CDR3 spells CASSQDQRGGLPSQTIYF. Here the CDR3 DNA reads TGCGCCAGCAGCCAAGATCAACGCGGCGGGCTCCCGAGTCAAACCATATATTTT.

This clone showed up just a few times. The CDR3 DNA reads as TGTGCCAGCAGTGAAGGAACGACGGGACAGGGTTTCTATGGCTACACCTTC. Translated: CASSEGTTGQGFYGYTF. The V gene is TRBV2, the J gene TRBJ1-2, with 9 bases matching TRBD1. The CDR3 extends over 17 amino acids. Germline CDR1 reads SNHLY; CDR2 reads FYNNEI. Trimming removed 1 base from V and 4 bases from J; junction bases left unmatched: 10.

The CDR3, as DNA: TGTGCCAGCACCCGGGCTAGGGGCGGGGGGGAGACCCAGTACTTC. It encodes CASTRARGGGETQYF. The chain joins TRBV7-2 to TRBJ2-5; 8 bases match TRBD2. Germline V CDR1 and CDR2: SGHTA, FQGNSA. The CDR3 consists of 15 residues. Germline trimming cut 7 bases from V and 5 bases from J; bases unmatched to any gene: 12.

Only a few counts were recorded for this clone. The J gene is TRBJ1-2, the V gene TRBV19; 7 bases align to TRBD1. V dropped 3 bases and J dropped 4; count of bases not matched to a gene: 2. Germline values: CDR1 LNHDA, CDR2 SQIVND (reference sequence). The CDR3 length is 13 residues. The chain's CDR3 is CASSMTGFYGYTF. The CDR3, as DNA: TGTGCCAGTAGTATGACAGGGTTCTATGGCTACACCTTC.

This clone was seen ten or more times. This rearrangement joins TRBV30 to TRBJ2-7, with D possibly matching TRBD1 (6 bases). Deletions cut 4 bases from V and 0 bases from J, with 16 bases between. The CDR3 is 15 amino acids. Germline CDR1 and CDR2: GTSNPN and SVGIG (reference sequence). The CDR3 DNA reads TGTGCCTGGAAGCGGTACAGGGACCTCTCCTACGAGCAGTACTTC. It yields the protein CAWKRYRDLSYEQYF.

This sequence joins TRBV10-1 and TRBJ1-1; D may be TRBD1 (5 bases). The length of the CDR3 is 15 residues. CDR1 WNHNN and CDR2 SYGVQD come from the germline V gene (reference sequence). V was clipped by 0 bases and J by 4 bases, with 12 bases between them. The CDR3 reads CASSESRVGGTEAFF. For the CDR3, the DNA is TGCGCCAGCAGTGAGTCCAGGGTCGGCGGCACTGAAGCTTTCTTT.

The V gene is TRBV10-2, the J gene TRBJ2-1; 11 nucleotides align to TRBD1. The V segment lost 8 bases and the J segment 7 bases; nucleotides outside the gene matches: 4. Germline assignment: CDR1 WSHSY and CDR2 SAAADI. CDR3 size: 13 residues. The CDR3 sequence: CASRTGGRNEQFF. In DNA form, the CDR3 reads TGCGCCAGCCGGACAGGGGGCAGGAATGAGCAGTTCTTC.

The chain employs TRBV6-5 and TRBJ1-2, with TRBD1 matching 8 bases. Germline V gene sequence: CDR1 MNHEY, CDR2 SVGAGI. CDR3 length: 15 amino acids. Trimming cost V 0 bases and J 7 bases; bases outside gene matches: 7. The CDR3 is CASSYSNVGTGGYTF. DNA of the CDR3: TGTGCCAGCAGTTACTCGAACGTCGGGACAGGTGGCTACACCTTC.